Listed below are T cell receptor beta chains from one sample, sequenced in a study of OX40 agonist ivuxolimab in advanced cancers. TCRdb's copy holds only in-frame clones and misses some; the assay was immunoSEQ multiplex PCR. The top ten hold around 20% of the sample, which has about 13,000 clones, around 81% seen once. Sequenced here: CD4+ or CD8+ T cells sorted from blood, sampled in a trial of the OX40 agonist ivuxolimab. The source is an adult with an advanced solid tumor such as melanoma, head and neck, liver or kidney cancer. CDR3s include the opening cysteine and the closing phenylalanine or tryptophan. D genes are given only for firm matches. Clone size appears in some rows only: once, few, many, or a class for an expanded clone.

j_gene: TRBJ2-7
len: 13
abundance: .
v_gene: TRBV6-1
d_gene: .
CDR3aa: CASSTLTVAEQYF
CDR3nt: TGTGCCAGCAGTACCCTGACAGTGGCCGAGCAGTACTTC

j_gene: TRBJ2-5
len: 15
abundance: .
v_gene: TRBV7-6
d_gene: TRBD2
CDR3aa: CASSLEASGRETQYF
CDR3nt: TGTGCCAGCAGCTTAGAGGCTAGCGGGAGAGAGACCCAGTACTTC

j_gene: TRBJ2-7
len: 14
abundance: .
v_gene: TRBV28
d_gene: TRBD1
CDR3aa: CASSFQTGAYEQYF
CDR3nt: TGTGCCAGCAGTTTTCAAACAGGGGCCTACGAGCAGTACTTC

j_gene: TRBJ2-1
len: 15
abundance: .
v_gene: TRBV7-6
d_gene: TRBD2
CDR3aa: CASSLEASGSVEQFF
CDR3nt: TGTGCCAGCAGCTTAGAGGCTAGCGGGAGTGTTGAGCAGTTCTTC

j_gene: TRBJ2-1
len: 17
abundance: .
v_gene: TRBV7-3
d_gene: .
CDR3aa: CASSLGAGAGSYNEQFF
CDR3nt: TGTGCCAGCAGCTTAGGTGCAGGAGCCGGCTCCTACAATGAGCAGTTCTTC

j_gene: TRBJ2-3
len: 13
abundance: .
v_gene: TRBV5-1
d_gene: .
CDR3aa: CASSLVLTDTQYF
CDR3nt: TGCGCCAGCAGCTTGGTTCTCACAGATACGCAGTATTTT

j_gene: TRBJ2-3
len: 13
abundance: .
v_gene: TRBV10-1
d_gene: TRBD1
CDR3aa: CASYRGAGDTQYF
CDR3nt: TGCGCCAGCTACAGGGGGGCGGGAGATACGCAGTATTTT

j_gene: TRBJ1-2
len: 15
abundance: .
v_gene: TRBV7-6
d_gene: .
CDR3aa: CASSPNGGVTDGYTF
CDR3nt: TGTGCCAGCAGCCCAAACGGAGGGGTCACGGATGGCTACACCTTC

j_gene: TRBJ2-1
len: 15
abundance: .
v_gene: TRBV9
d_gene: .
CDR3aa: CASSVGASLYNEQFF
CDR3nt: TGTGCCAGCAGCGTAGGGGCTAGCCTTTACAATGAGCAGTTCTTC

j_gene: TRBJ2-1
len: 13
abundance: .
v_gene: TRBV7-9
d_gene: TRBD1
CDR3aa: CASSLLGGGEQFF
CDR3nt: TGTGCCAGCAGCTTACTAGGGGGCGGTGAGCAGTTCTTC

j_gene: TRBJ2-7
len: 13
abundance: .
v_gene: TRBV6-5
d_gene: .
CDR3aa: CASSSGLWYEQYF
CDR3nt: TGTGCCAGCAGTTCCGGACTATGGTACGAGCAGTACTTC

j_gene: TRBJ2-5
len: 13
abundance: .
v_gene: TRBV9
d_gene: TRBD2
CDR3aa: CASSRRGEETQYF
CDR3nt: TGTGCCAGCAGTCGGCGGGGGGAAGAGACCCAGTACTTC

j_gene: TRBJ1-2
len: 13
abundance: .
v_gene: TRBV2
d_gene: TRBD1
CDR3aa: CARRDREQYGYTF
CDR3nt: TGTGCCAGAAGGGACAGGGAACAATATGGCTACACCTTC

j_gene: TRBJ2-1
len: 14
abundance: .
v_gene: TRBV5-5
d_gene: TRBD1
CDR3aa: CASSSRDSNNEQFF
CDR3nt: TGTGCCAGCAGCTCCCGGGACAGTAACAATGAGCAGTTCTTC

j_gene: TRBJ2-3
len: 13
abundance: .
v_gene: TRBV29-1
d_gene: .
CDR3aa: CVGAAGVTDTQYF
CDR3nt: TGCGTCGGGGCGGCCGGAGTCACAGATACGCAGTATTTT

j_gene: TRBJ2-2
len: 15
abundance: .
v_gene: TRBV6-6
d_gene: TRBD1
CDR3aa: CASSFGTGAPGELFF
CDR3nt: TGTGCCAGCAGTTTCGGGACAGGGGCACCCGGGGAGCTGTTTTTT

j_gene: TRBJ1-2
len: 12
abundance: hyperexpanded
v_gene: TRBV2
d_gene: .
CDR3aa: CASSRENYGYTF
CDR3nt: TGTGCCAGCAGTCGGGAGAACTATGGCTACACCTTC

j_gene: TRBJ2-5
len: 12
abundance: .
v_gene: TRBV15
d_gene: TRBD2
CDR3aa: CATGLAGGPRYF
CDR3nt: TGTGCCACCGGACTAGCGGGAGGGCCAAGGTACTTC

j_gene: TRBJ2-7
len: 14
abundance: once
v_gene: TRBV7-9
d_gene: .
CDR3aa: CASSPGDGTYEQYF
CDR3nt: TGTGCCAGCAGCCCGGGGGACGGGACCTACGAGCAGTACTTC

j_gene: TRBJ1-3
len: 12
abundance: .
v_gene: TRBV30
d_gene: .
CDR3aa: CAWGTFGNTIYF
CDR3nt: TGTGCCTGGGGGACTTTTGGAAACACCATATATTTT

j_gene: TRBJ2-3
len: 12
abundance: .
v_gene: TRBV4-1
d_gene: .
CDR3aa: CASRGIENTQYF
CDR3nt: TGCGCCAGCAGGGGGATCGAGAATACGCAGTATTTT

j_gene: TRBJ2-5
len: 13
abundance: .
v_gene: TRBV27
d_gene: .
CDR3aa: CASSRWGPETQYF
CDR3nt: TGTGCCAGCAGTCGTTGGGGGCCGGAGACCCAGTACTTC

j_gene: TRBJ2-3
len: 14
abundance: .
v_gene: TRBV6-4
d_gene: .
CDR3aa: CASSDQGDTDTQYF
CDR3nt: TGTGCCAGCAGTGACCAGGGCGACACAGATACGCAGTATTTT

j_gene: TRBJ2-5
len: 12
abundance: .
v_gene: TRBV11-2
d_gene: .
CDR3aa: CASSLVGETQYF
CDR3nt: TGTGCCAGCAGCTTAGTGGGGGAGACCCAGTACTTC

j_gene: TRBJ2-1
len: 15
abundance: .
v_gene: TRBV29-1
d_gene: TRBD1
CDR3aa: CSVVGDRESYNEQFF
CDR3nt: TGCAGCGTTGTGGGGGACAGGGAGTCCTACAATGAGCAGTTCTTC

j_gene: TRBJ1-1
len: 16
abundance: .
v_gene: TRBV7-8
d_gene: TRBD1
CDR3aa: CASSLTTGLGDTEAFF
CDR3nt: TGTGCCAGCAGCTTAACGACAGGGCTTGGTGACACTGAAGCTTTCTTT

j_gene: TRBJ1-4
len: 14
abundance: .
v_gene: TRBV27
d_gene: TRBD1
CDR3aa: CASSLTGGNEKLFF
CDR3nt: TGTGCCAGCAGTCTTACAGGGGGTAATGAAAAACTGTTTTTT

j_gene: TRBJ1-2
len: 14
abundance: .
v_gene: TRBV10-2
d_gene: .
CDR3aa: CASSDTSYGYGYTF
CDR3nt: TGCGCCAGCAGTGACACCTCTTACGGCTATGGCTACACCTTC

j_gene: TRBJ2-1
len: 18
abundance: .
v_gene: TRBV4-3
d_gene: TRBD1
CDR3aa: CASSQGDSGSAPGYEQFF
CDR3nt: TGCGCCAGCAGCCAAGGGGACAGTGGGTCTGCCCCGGGGTATGAGCAGTTCTTC

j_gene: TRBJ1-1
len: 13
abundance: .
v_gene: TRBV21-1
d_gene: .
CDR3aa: CASSDTVNTEAFF
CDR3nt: TGTGCCAGCAGCGATACAGTGAACACTGAAGCTTTCTTT

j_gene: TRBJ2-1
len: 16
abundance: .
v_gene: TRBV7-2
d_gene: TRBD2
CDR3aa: CASSPQLGLVFNEQFF
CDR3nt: TGTGCCAGCAGCCCTCAATTGGGACTAGTTTTCAATGAGCAGTTCTTC

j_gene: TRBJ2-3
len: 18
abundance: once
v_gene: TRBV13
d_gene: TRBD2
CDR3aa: CASTDPLAGQTGTDTQYF
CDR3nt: TGTGCCAGTACCGACCCCCTAGCGGGCCAGACGGGCACAGATACGCAGTATTTT

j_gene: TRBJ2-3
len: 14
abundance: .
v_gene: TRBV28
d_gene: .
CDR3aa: CGLSGAEDTDTQYF
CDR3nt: TGTGGACTAAGTGGGGCAGAGGACACAGATACGCAGTATTTT

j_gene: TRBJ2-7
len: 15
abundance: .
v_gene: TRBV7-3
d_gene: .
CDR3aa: CASSLDRAPGYEQYF
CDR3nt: TGTGCCAGCAGCCTGGACAGAGCTCCGGGCTACGAGCAGTACTTC

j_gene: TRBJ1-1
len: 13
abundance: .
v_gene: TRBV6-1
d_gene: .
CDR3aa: CASSDSRGTEAFF
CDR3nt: TGTGCCAGCAGTGATAGCAGGGGTACTGAAGCTTTCTTT

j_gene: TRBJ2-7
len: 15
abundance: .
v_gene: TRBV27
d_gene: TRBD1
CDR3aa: CASSLSAQGNWEQYF
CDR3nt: TGTGCCAGCAGTTTATCGGCACAGGGGAACTGGGAGCAGTACTTC

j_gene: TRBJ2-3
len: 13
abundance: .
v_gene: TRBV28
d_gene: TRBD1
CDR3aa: CASRLQGTDTQYF
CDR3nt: TGTGCCAGCAGGCTACAGGGGACAGATACGCAGTATTTT

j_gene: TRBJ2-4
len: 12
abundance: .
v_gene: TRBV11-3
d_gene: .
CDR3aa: CASSLDGNIQYF
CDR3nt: TGTGCCAGCAGCTTAGATGGAAACATTCAGTACTTC

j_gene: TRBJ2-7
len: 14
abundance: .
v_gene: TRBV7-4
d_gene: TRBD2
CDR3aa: CASSLGAGGSEQYF
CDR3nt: TGTGCCAGCAGCTTAGGAGCGGGAGGCTCCGAGCAGTACTTC

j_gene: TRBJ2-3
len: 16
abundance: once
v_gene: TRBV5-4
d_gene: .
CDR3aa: CASSSRMGGSTDTQYF
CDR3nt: TGTGCCAGCAGCTCCCGGATGGGAGGTAGCACAGATACGCAGTATTTT

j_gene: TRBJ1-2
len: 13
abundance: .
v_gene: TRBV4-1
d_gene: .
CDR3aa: CASSQDSGYGYTF
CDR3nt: TGCGCCAGCAGCCAAGATTCGGGCTATGGCTACACCTTC

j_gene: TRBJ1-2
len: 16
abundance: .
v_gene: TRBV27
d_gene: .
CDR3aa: CASSLSMYSFNYGYTF
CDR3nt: TGTGCCAGCAGTTTATCGATGTACAGCTTTAACTATGGCTACACCTTC

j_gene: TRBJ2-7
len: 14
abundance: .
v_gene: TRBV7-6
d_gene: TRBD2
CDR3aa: CASSLAGGQKKQYF
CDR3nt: TGTGCCAGCAGCTTGGCGGGAGGGCAAAAAAAGCAGTACTTC

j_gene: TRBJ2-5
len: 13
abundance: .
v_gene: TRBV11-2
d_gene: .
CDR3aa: CASSLQVWETQYF
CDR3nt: TGTGCCAGCAGCTTACAAGTGTGGGAGACCCAGTACTTC

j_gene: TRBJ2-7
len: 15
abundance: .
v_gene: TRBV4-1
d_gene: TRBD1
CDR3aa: CASSQERDRGYEQYF
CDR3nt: TGCGCCAGCAGCCAAGAGAGGGACAGGGGGTACGAGCAGTACTTC